The clone carrying this T cell receptor beta chain has more than one count but fewer than ten. This record belongs to a study of blood T cells in healthy people across ages. The authors ran a second PCR of about 6 to 12 cycles using a sample-barcoded 5' primer and a J-beta primer mix. MiXCR was run by TCRdb on the 5' RACE reads, yielding one entry per CDR3 protein. The sample yields 1 million to 1.2 million distinct CDR3 sequences, about two fifths seen once. This clonotype was obtained from a man aged 18 to 35 in good health. Sequenced material: blood.

The CDR3 nucleotides read TGTGCCAGCAGCGTCAGTACCGGGGGGGCCTTCAATGAGCAGTTCTTC. It codes for CASSVSTGGAFNEQFF. The V gene is TRBV9, the J gene TRBJ2-1; 8 nucleotides align to TRBD2. The V gene end was trimmed by 2 bases and the J gene end by 6 bases; junction bases not matched to a gene: 10. The germline V gene has CDR1 SGDLS and CDR2 YYNGEE. The length of the CDR3 is 16 residues.